These T cell receptor beta chains were read from a single sample in a study of beta chain features in type 1 diabetes. The data were produced by immunoSEQ multiplex PCR, yet TCRdb's version contains in-frame clones alone and is incomplete. The sample includes 450,000 or so clones, approximately 10% of them seen just once. Sequenced sample: naive CD4+ T cells from blood. The receptors shown here come from a woman under 30 in good health. CDR3s include the opening cysteine and the closing phenylalanine or tryptophan. Each record gives: clone size, CDR3 length, J gene, D gene, V gene, CDR3 protein, CDR3 DNA. A D gene is named only where the DNA matches it firmly. Where a row states a size, it is once, few, many or the class of an expanded clone; other rows omit it.

size: few; length: 14; J: TRBJ2-7; D: TRBD2; V: TRBV29-1; CDR3: CSVVPASGYYEQYF; DNA: TGCAGCGTTGTACCGGCTAGCGGCTACTACGAGCAGTACTTC
size: NA; length: 14; J: TRBJ1-2; D: NA; V: TRBV30; CDR3: CAWSAGGGNYGYTF; DNA: TGTGCCTGGAGCGCAGGAGGAGGCAACTATGGCTACACCTTC
size: NA; length: 16; J: TRBJ1-3; D: TRBD1; V: TRBV9; CDR3: CASSGYPTGSGNTIYF; DNA: TGTGCCAGCAGCGGCTACCCGACAGGGTCTGGAAACACCATATATTTT
size: NA; length: 14; J: TRBJ2-3; D: TRBD2; V: TRBV4-2; CDR3: CASSRGLAGDTQYF; DNA: TGTGCCAGCAGCCGGGGACTAGCGGGGGATACGCAGTATTTT
size: many; length: 15; J: TRBJ2-6; D: NA; V: TRBV9; CDR3: CASSVRGSGANVLTF; DNA: TGTGCCAGCAGCGTGAGGGGCTCTGGGGCCAACGTCCTGACTTTC
size: NA; length: 17; J: TRBJ2-5; D: NA; V: TRBV10-3; CDR3: CAISEPKTGGFKETQYF; DNA: TGTGCCATCAGTGAGCCTAAGACAGGTGGATTCAAAGAGACCCAGTACTTC
size: few; length: 12; J: TRBJ1-2; D: NA; V: TRBV29-1; CDR3: CSVEWGPYGYTF; DNA: TGCAGCGTTGAATGGGGTCCCTATGGCTACACCTTC
size: few; length: 13; J: TRBJ1-1; D: NA; V: TRBV29-1; CDR3: CSVGGGSRVEAFF; DNA: TGCAGCGTTGGTGGTGGCTCTCGGGTTGAAGCTTTCTTT
size: NA; length: 14; J: TRBJ1-4; D: NA; V: TRBV29-1; CDR3: CSVLDSATNEKLFF; DNA: TGCAGCGTTTTGGACAGTGCAACTAATGAAAAACTGTTTTTT
size: NA; length: 14; J: TRBJ2-1; D: TRBD1; V: TRBV7-2; CDR3: CASSVTGTGNEQFF; DNA: TGTGCCAGCAGCGTAACCGGGACAGGGAATGAGCAGTTCTTC
size: NA; length: 17; J: TRBJ1-2; D: NA; V: TRBV4-3; CDR3: CASSQGLDGGRLGGYTF; DNA: TGCGCCAGCAGCCAAGGCTTGGACGGGGGTAGGCTAGGAGGCTACACCTTC